This passage covers 32 T cell receptor beta chains from one sample sequenced in a study of blood T cells in healthy people across ages. The use of a sample-barcoded 5' primer and a J-beta primer mix characterized a second PCR of roughly 6 to 12 cycles. TCRdb reprocessed the 5' RACE reads via MiXCR and lists one record per CDR3 protein. Among around 870,000 distinct CDR3 sequences listed, about 30% were seen once. The sample comprised blood. Receptor source: a woman over 75 in good health.

This clonotype has just a few counts. V and J are TRBV4-2 and TRBJ1-3; weak D call: TRBD1 (5 bases). Germline V gene lookup returns CDR1 LGHNA and CDR2 YNFKEQ. CDR3 length: 13 amino acids. V was clipped by 1 base and J by 10 bases, with 11 bases between them. CDR3 in DNA: TGTGCCAGCAGCCAAGGGCGGCGGGGGACCATATATTTT. This gives the protein CASSQGRRGTIYF.

This clonotype was detected only a few times. The chain links TRBV2 to TRBJ1-2; no firm D call. Per the germline V gene, CDR1 is SNHLY and CDR2 is FYNNEI. The V gene lost 4 bases and the J gene lost 2 bases, with 11 bases spanning the gap. This CDR3 contains 14 residues. The CDR3 loop reads CASSGRNSNYGYTF. CDR3 DNA: TGTGCCAGCAGTGGACGGAACTCCAACTATGGCTACACCTTC.

This clonotype was recorded many times. This chain links TRBV24-1 with TRBJ2-6; tentatively, D is TRBD2 (6 bases). This CDR3 has 15 amino acids. Trimming removed 5 bases from V and 3 bases from J, with 10 bases in between. Germline CDR1 KGHDR, CDR2 SFDVKD. Here the CDR3 reads CATSVGRSGANVLTF. Here the CDR3 DNA reads TGTGCCACCAGTGTCGGGAGAAGTGGGGCCAACGTCCTGACTTTC.

The chain uses TRBV6-2 or TRBV6-3 and TRBJ1-4, with unresolved D. The CDR3 runs to 13 residues. Looked up from germline, CDR1 is MNHEY and CDR2 is SVGEGT. The V end lost 2 bases, the J end lost 4 bases, and 5 bases lay between the germline ends. The DNA of the CDR3 is TGTGCCAGCAGTTACGACGGTAATGAAAAACTGTTTTTT. This gives the protein CASSYDGNEKLFF.

This clonotype was seen many times. In DNA, the CDR3 is TGTGCCAGCAGCCGCGGGGGGGCAGAAGATACGCAGTATTTT. Protein: CASSRGGAEDTQYF. This chain connects TRBV11-2 to TRBJ2-3; 9 nucleotides agree with TRBD2. This CDR3 comprises 14 residues. CDR1 is SGHAT, CDR2 FQNNGV, per germline. J gave up 5 bases and V 5 bases, and 5 bases lay outside the gene matches.

This clonotype was observed a single time. This CDR3 is CAWRLAGVVGDTQYF. The DNA for the CDR3 is TGTGCCTGGAGACTAGCGGGGGTGGTGGGAGATACGCAGTATTTT. The chain couples TRBV30 to TRBJ2-3; 11 bases are a match to TRBD2. The CDR3 loop spans 15 amino acids. Germline V lookup: CDR1 GTSNPN, CDR2 SVGIG (reference sequence). V trimming: 3 bases; J trimming: 5 bases; junction bases outside the gene matches: 7.

The chain combines TRBV29-1 with TRBJ2-1; D gene unclear. Trimming stripped 2 bases from V and 5 bases from J, with 10 bases between. Looked up from germline, CDR1 is SQVTM and CDR2 is ANQGSEA. The CDR3 runs 13 residues. The CDR3 sequence is CSVERPKDNEQFF. CDR3 DNA: TGCAGCGTTGAACGCCCCAAGGACAATGAGCAGTTCTTC.

The chain employs TRBV6-2 or TRBV6-3 and TRBJ1-2; D is unclear. The CDR3 length is 14 residues. Germline CDR1 reads MNHEY; CDR2 reads SVGEGT. V was pared by 6 bases and J by 6 bases, with 17 bases between. CDR3 nucleotide sequence: TGTGCCAGCAGGTACGGACCGACATCCGATGGCTACACCTTC. It specifies CASRYGPTSDGYTF.

As for this clonotype: A read error may be the cause here, since a much bigger clone is one base away. The gene calls are TRBV7-2 and TRBJ2-1; TRBD2 matches at 7 bases. The germline CDR1 and CDR2 sequences are SGHTA and FQGNSA. The CDR3 covers 17 residues. The chain's CDR3 is CARSLRRGTSAVNEQFF. The DNA of the CDR3 is TGTGCCCGCAGTTTAAGAAGGGGAACTAGCGCCGTCAATGAGCAGTTCTTC.

CDR3 protein: CASRPLGVLPYEQYF. The DNA for the CDR3 is TGTGCCAGCAGGCCTCTTGGGGTTCTCCCGTACGAGCAGTACTTC. This chain joins TRBV28 and TRBJ2-5; D is uncertain. TRBJ2-7 explains the end of the DNA better; the J call may be wrong. This CDR3 has 15 amino acids. Germline CDR1 and CDR2: MDHEN and SYDVKM.

Comment on this clonotype: As the CDR3 is not closed by the conserved phenylalanine or tryptophan, this likely results from a read error. The chain joins TRBV7-9 to TRBJ2-1; tentative D call: TRBD2 (5 bases). Looked up from germline, CDR1 is SEHNR and CDR2 is FQNEAQ (reference sequence). The V and J ends lost 5 bases and 10 bases respectively, with 15 bases between them. The CDR3 sequence is 13 residues long. The CDR3 loop reads CASSGNRRGEQFC. The CDR3 DNA reads TGTGCCAGCAGCGGCAACCGACGGGGAGAGCAGTTCTGC.

This chain joins TRBV28 and TRBJ1-2, with no clear D. In germline, CDR1 is MDHEN, CDR2 SYDVKM. The CDR3 sequence is 17 residues long. Between the trimmed V and J ends, which lost 3 bases and 4 bases, there was a span of 21 bases. The CDR3 DNA is TGTGCCAGCAGTTTCGTTGGCGGGGTAGTGCTAGGCTATGGCTACACCTTC. Protein sequence: CASSFVGGVVLGYGYTF.

The V gene is TRBV5-1, the J gene TRBJ2-3; the match to TRBD2 covers 7 bases. Trimming cost V 2 bases and J 1 base; bases outside gene matches: 4. From germline, CDR1 is SGHRS and CDR2 YFSETQ. This CDR3 region has 15 residues. The CDR3 DNA follows: TGCGCCAGCAGCTTCGGAGCGGGACGCACAGATACGCAGTATTTT. It translates to CASSFGAGRTDTQYF.

The rearrangement links TRBV18 to TRBJ2-4, with D maybe TRBD2 (6 bases). Looked up from germline, CDR1 is KGHSH and CDR2 is LQKENI. V lost 0 bases, J lost 2 bases, and 17 bases lay in between. The CDR3 is 18 residues long. This CDR3 is CASSPPGLQQGSKNIQYF. The CDR3 nucleotides read TGTGCCAGCTCACCACCGGGACTCCAGCAGGGTTCCAAAAACATTCAGTACTTC.

V is TRBV7-3 and J is TRBJ2-4, with 10 positions matching TRBD1. TRBJ2-7 explains the end of the DNA better; the J call may be wrong. The CDR3 runs 17 residues. Germline values: CDR1 SGHTA, CDR2 FQGTGA. Written as DNA, the CDR3 is TGTGCCAGCAGCTTCAATCGGACAGGGGGGGGGACCTACGAGCAGTACTTC. Translated, it gives CASSFNRTGGGTYEQYF.

V gene TRBV2 combines with J gene TRBJ2-1, with D perhaps given as TRBD1 or TRBD2 (5 bases each). This CDR3 has 13 residues. V was clipped by 2 bases and J by 8 bases, with 10 bases between them. CDR1 is SNHLY, CDR2 FYNNEI, per germline. For the CDR3, the DNA is TGTGCCAGCAGTGAACGCAGGGACCATGAGCAGTTCTTC. Its protein is CASSERRDHEQFF.

The table lists this clonotype with many counts. The chain carries TRBV29-1 and TRBJ2-5; D is uncertain. The CDR3 totals 12 residues. Between the trimmed V and J ends, which lost 3 bases and 5 bases, there was a span of 10 bases. The germline gives CDR1 SQVTM, CDR2 ANQGSEA. The CDR3 spells CSVEWARETQYF. CDR3 nucleotides: TGCAGCGTTGAGTGGGCCCGGGAGACCCAGTACTTC.

The chain is built from TRBV18 and TRBJ2-1; D is perhaps TRBD1 (5 bases). Germline values: CDR1 KGHSH, CDR2 LQKENI. CDR3 size: 16 residues. The germline V and J ends were trimmed by 3 bases and 2 bases, with 14 bases remaining between them. The CDR3, as DNA: TGTGCCAGCTCACCGCTCGTAGGGGTGACCTACAATGAGCAGTTCTTC. Its protein is CASSPLVGVTYNEQFF.

Ten or more counts support this clonotype. The chain uses TRBV29-1 and TRBJ2-5; TRBD2 matches at 7 bases. There are 13 residues in the CDR3. Germline V CDR1 and CDR2: SQVTM, ANQGSEA. V shed 7 bases and J 4 bases; nucleotides not matched to a gene: 9. This CDR3 is CSASRGEGETQYF. The CDR3 DNA sequence: TGCAGCGCTAGTAGAGGGGAGGGAGAGACCCAGTACTTC.

A remark on this clonotype: With a much larger clone just one base away, this may be a read error. The chain's CDR3 is CASSFPNGEQYF. CDR3 nucleotides: TGTGCCAGCAGCTTCCCCAATGGAGAGCAGTACTTC. This chain connects TRBV7-9 to TRBJ2-7; D is uncertain. Germline loops: CDR1 SEHNR, CDR2 FQNEAQ (reference sequence). Trimming cost V 3 bases and J 7 bases, with 10 bases left between them. The CDR3 contains 12 residues. Combining the CDR3 with reference TRBV7-9 and TRBJ2-7 gives the whole variable domain DTGVSQNPRHKITKRGQNVTFRCDPISEHNRLYWYRQTLGQGPEFLTYFQNEAQLEKSRLLSDRFSAERPKGSFSTLEIQRTEQGDSAMYLCASSFPNGEQYFGPGTRLTVT.

The chain couples TRBV5-4 to TRBJ2-3; TRBD2 matches 13 bases. Germline V gene lookup returns CDR1 SGHNT and CDR2 YYREEE (reference sequence). The CDR3 totals 18 residues. J was trimmed by 0 bases and V by 1 base; bases with no gene match: 5. In DNA form, the CDR3 reads TGTGCCAGCAGCTTGTTAACTAGCGGGGGGGTAAGCACAGATACGCAGTATTTT. This encodes CASSLLTSGGVSTDTQYF.

This clonotype was counted many times. CDR3 amino acids: CASSQAGTSGSNEQYF. The CDR3 DNA reads as TGTGCCAGCAGCCAGGCCGGGACTAGCGGCTCTAATGAGCAGTACTTC. J is TRBJ2-7 and V is TRBV3-1; 11 nucleotides align to TRBD2. V gave up 3 bases and J gave up 7 bases; unmatched junction bases: 11. The CDR3 is 16 residues long. Germline loops: CDR1 LGHDT, CDR2 YNNKEL (reference sequence).

This clonotype was counted only a few times. The chain recombines TRBV6-6 with TRBJ1-2, with TRBD1 as a possible D gene (6 bases). V lost 9 bases, J lost 8 bases, and 19 bases lay in between. Germline CDR1 and CDR2: MNHNY and SVGAGI (reference sequence). The CDR3 is made up of 13 amino acids. CDR3 sequence: CASEPGGHSGYTF. The CDR3 coding sequence is TGTGCCAGTGAACCGGGGGGGCATAGCGGCTACACCTTC.

This clonotype was seen at least ten times. This chain uses TRBV25-1 with TRBJ2-3; TRBD1 matches at 9 bases. V gave up 3 bases and J gave up 3 bases; unmatched junction bases: 7. This CDR3 has 16 residues. The germline CDR1 and CDR2 sequences are MGHDK and SYGVNS. CDR3 residues: CASSDRTGVRTDTQYF. As DNA, the CDR3 is TGTGCCAGCAGTGATCGGACAGGGGTGAGGACAGATACGCAGTATTTT.

The chain couples TRBV7-2 to TRBJ2-1; D remains ambiguous. Germline V gene data show CDR1 as SGHTA and CDR2 as FQGNSA. V dropped 1 base and J dropped 6 bases, with 13 bases sitting between them. This CDR3 is 15 amino acids long. The CDR3 loop reads CASSLGRVGSNEQFF. The CDR3 nucleotides read TGTGCCAGCAGCTTAGGGAGAGTGGGATCCAATGAGCAGTTCTTC.

A word on this clonotype: Just one base apart from a much larger clone, this may be a read error. The chain employs TRBV5-1 and TRBJ2-5; D may be TRBD2 (7 bases). Trimming removed 0 bases from V and 11 bases from J, with 20 bases in between. CDR1 and CDR2 from the germline V gene are SGHRS and YFSETQ. The CDR3 is made up of 15 amino acids. DNA for the CDR3: TGCGCCAGCAGCTTGGGGGACGGGGGGCTCGAGGAGCAGTACTTC. This encodes CASSLGDGGLEEQYF. Complete variable domain (other parts from reference TRBV5-1 and TRBJ2-5): KAGVTQTPRYLIKTRGQQVTLSCSPISGHRSVSWYQQTPGQGLQFLFEYFSETQRNKGNFPGRFSGRQFSNSRSEMNVSTLELGDSALYLCASSLGDGGLEEQYFGPGTRLLVL.

With regard to this clonotype: One base away lies a much larger clone, so this may be a sequencing read error. This is likely a read error, given that the CDR3 carries no conserved phenylalanine or tryptophan at its end. This chain uses TRBV5-1 with TRBJ1-6; TRBD1 matches at 9 bases. The germline CDR1 and CDR2 sequences are SGHRS and YFSETQ. V lost 1 base to trimming and J lost 7 bases; unmatched junction nucleotides: 3. This CDR3 region has 15 residues. CDR3 in DNA: TGCGCCAGCAGCTTGTCACAGGGGGCAAATTCACCCCTCCACTGT. Translated: CASSLSQGANSPLHC.

This clonotype was seen a few times. The V gene is TRBV6-6, the J gene TRBJ1-1; D not resolved. Germline CDR1 reads MNHNY; CDR2 reads SVGAGI (reference sequence). V was cut by 0 bases and J by 7 bases, with 9 bases left in between. The CDR3 is made up of 13 amino acids. CDR3 coding DNA: TGTGCCAGCAGTTACTCAGGATGGAGTGAAGCTTTCTTT. Translating it yields CASSYSGWSEAFF.

This clonotype was seen only a few times. The DNA of the CDR3 is TGTGCCAGCAGTTCCGGGGGACAAGACCTCTCCTATAATTCACCCCTCCACTTT. The encoded protein is CASSSGGQDLSYNSPLHF. The chain has TRBV6-5 and TRBJ1-6, with TRBD1 as a possible D gene (6 bases). V lost 4 bases to trimming and J lost 0 bases, with 16 bases between them. This CDR3 contains 18 residues. The germline gives CDR1 MNHEY, CDR2 SVGAGI.

The chain carries TRBV3-1 and TRBJ2-3; D is possibly TRBD2 (5 bases). Trimming shortened V by 0 bases and J by 2 bases, and 6 bases separated the two germline ends. Germline V gene sequence: CDR1 LGHDT, CDR2 YNNKEL (reference sequence). CDR3 length: 14 residues. The CDR3 nucleotides are TGTGCCAGCAGCCAAGACGGACTCACAGATACGCAGTATTTT. Translation: CASSQDGLTDTQYF.

The J gene is TRBJ1-5, the V gene TRBV6-6; D ambiguous. With 4 bases removed from V and 3 bases from J, the gap between germline ends came to 13 bases. The V gene's germline CDR1 is MNHNY and CDR2 SVGAGI (reference sequence). The CDR3 loop spans 15 amino acids. The CDR3, as DNA: TGTGCCAGCAGTTCTTCTCAACGGGACAATCAGCCCCAGCATTTT. Protein product: CASSSSQRDNQPQHF.

The chain has TRBV2 and TRBJ2-4, with D possibly matching TRBD2 (6 bases). TRBJ2-7 explains the end of the DNA better; the J call may be wrong. Germline assignment: CDR1 SNHLY and CDR2 FYNNEI. The CDR3 loop spans 14 amino acids. The CDR3 region has the DNA TGTGCCAGCAGTGACGTGGGAGGAACCTACGAGCAGTACTTC. Amino acids: CASSDVGGTYEQYF.